This record looks at one T cell receptor beta chain sequence and its context. This sample stems from a study of shared clonotypes between healthy human individuals. The data were produced by immunoSEQ multiplex PCR, yet TCRdb's version contains in-frame clones alone and is incomplete. The data contain about 2.3 million clones, just under 95% of them seen just once; the ten biggest clones take up around 0.4%. The sample consisted of naive CD4+ T cells from PBMCs. Subset reported: CD45RA+ positively selected. This receptor was taken from a man younger than 35 in good health. Some clones in this sample may be carry-over from other donors' samples.

The CDR3 is CASSTGVGVQYF. In DNA, the CDR3 is TGTGCCAGCAGCACAGGGGTTGGGGTTCAGTACTTC. This chain uses TRBV7-2 with TRBJ2-7, with TRBD1 identical over 7 bases. The CDR3 sequence is 12 residues long. Germline V gene sequence: CDR1 SGHTA, CDR2 FQGNSA. J gave up 10 bases and V 5 bases, and 8 bases lay outside the gene matches.